Listed below are T cell receptor beta chains from one sample, sequenced in a study of technical replicates of blood from a handful of donors. This table comes from immunoSEQ multiplex PCR, and its TCRdb copy is limited to in-frame clones, with some not included. The sample includes 70,000 or so clones, 88% of them seen just once. Material for sequencing was PBMCs. The source is a human donor in good health. Some clones in this sample may be carry-over from other donors' samples. Each CDR3 is given with its conserved first and last residue. D genes are given only for firm matches. Clone size is shown for a subset of rows, as once, few, many or a class of expanded clone.

CDR3 protein | CDR3 DNA | clone size | D gene | V gene | CDR3 length | J gene
CASSFGRASYIQYF | TGTGCCAGTAGTTTTGGCAGGGCATCCTACATTCAGTACTTC | NA | NA | TRBV19 | 14 | TRBJ2-4
CSVAGNYGYTF | TGCAGCGTTGCAGGGAATTATGGCTACACCTTC | NA | NA | TRBV29-1 | 11 | TRBJ1-2
CASSLRVAGDRGTGELFF | TGTGCCAGCAGCTTAAGGGTAGCGGGGGACCGTGGAACCGGGGAGCTGTTTTTT | NA | TRBD2 | TRBV7-6 | 18 | TRBJ2-2
CASSLGLSYEQYF | TGTGCCAGCAGCTTGGGACTATCCTACGAGCAGTACTTC | once | TRBD2 | TRBV7-8 | 13 | TRBJ2-7
CASRDRAGNTIYF | TGTGCCAGCAGAGACAGGGCCGGAAACACCATATATTTT | once | TRBD1 | TRBV6-6 | 13 | TRBJ1-3
CASSLERGQPQHF | TGTGCCAGCAGCTTGGAGCGCGGGCAGCCCCAGCATTTT | NA | NA | TRBV5-6 | 13 | TRBJ1-5
CASSLATYQETQYF | TGCGCCAGCAGCCTAGCGACGTACCAAGAGACCCAGTACTTC | NA | NA | TRBV4-1 | 14 | TRBJ2-5
CASSSGTGLAEKLFF | TGTGCCAGCAGCTCTGGGACAGGGTTGGCTGAAAAACTGTTTTTT | NA | TRBD1 | TRBV11-2 | 15 | TRBJ1-4
CASSLTWQSSYEQYF | TGTGCCAGCAGCCTCACCTGGCAAAGCTCCTACGAGCAGTACTTC | NA | NA | TRBV5-5 | 15 | TRBJ2-7
CSVDTGDGYTF | TGCAGCGTTGATACAGGGGACGGCTACACCTTC | NA | TRBD1 | TRBV29-1 | 11 | TRBJ1-2
CASSNPDREETQYF | TGTGCCAGCAGCAACCCGGACAGGGAAGAGACCCAGTACTTC | NA | TRBD1 | TRBV9 | 14 | TRBJ2-5
CASSVRDRGAQPQHF | TGTGCCAGCAGCGTCCGGGACAGGGGAGCTCAGCCCCAGCATTTT | NA | TRBD1 | TRBV14 | 15 | TRBJ1-5
CASSVTGGFGEQYF | TGCGCCAGCAGCGTTACAGGGGGCTTTGGGGAGCAGTACTTC | NA | TRBD1 | TRBV5-1 | 14 | TRBJ2-7
CASSTLANSRNEQFF | TGTGCCAGCAGCACTTTAGCGAATTCTAGGAATGAGCAGTTCTTC | NA | NA | TRBV9 | 15 | TRBJ2-1
CASSLARDRAGNTIYF | TGTGCCAGCAGCTTGGCACGGGACAGGGCTGGAAACACCATATATTTT | once | TRBD1 | TRBV5-6 | 16 | TRBJ1-3
CASSPGEYNEQFF | TGTGCCAGCAGCCCCGGTGAATACAATGAGCAGTTCTTC | NA | NA | TRBV7-9 | 13 | TRBJ2-1
CASSLGQGPPYSYEQYF | TGCGCCAGCAGCTTGGGACAGGGGCCGCCATATTCCTACGAGCAGTACTTC | NA | TRBD1 | TRBV5-1 | 17 | TRBJ2-7
CASSPPVQDGYTF | TGTGCCAGCAGCCCCCCGGTTCAGGATGGCTACACCTTC | NA | NA | TRBV7-8 | 13 | TRBJ1-2
CASSHLGQGARGYTF | TGCGCCAGCAGCCACCTCGGACAGGGGGCGCGTGGCTACACCTTC | NA | TRBD1 | TRBV4-3 | 15 | TRBJ1-2
CASSAGSGTALHGYTF | TGTGCCAGCAGCGCAGGTTCCGGGACAGCACTACATGGCTACACCTTC | NA | TRBD1 | TRBV9 | 16 | TRBJ1-2
CASGSREGETQYF | TGTGCTAGTGGTTCTCGGGAGGGAGAGACCCAGTACTTC | NA | TRBD2 | TRBV12-5 | 13 | TRBJ2-5
CASSLVAGGSNEQFF | TGCGCCAGCAGCTTGGTTGCGGGGGGTTCCAATGAGCAGTTCTTC | NA | TRBD2 | TRBV5-1 | 15 | TRBJ2-1
CASSRAGGPSGTNYEQYF | TGTGCCAGTAGTAGGGCCGGGGGTCCTAGCGGGACAAACTACGAGCAGTACTTC | NA | TRBD2 | TRBV19 | 18 | TRBJ2-7
CASTLQGTYEQYF | TGTGCCAGCACCTTACAGGGAACCTACGAGCAGTACTTC | NA | NA | TRBV27 | 13 | TRBJ2-7
CASSFSGSSADTQYF | TGCGCCAGCAGTTTTAGCGGGAGTAGCGCAGATACGCAGTATTTT | NA | TRBD2 | TRBV5-1 | 15 | TRBJ2-3
CATSIAGTGSEKLFF | TGTGCCACCAGCATCGCGGGGACAGGGAGTGAAAAACTGTTTTTT | NA | TRBD1 | TRBV15 | 15 | TRBJ1-4
CASSKGGVIGDEQYF | TGTGCCAGCAGCAAGGGAGGGGTTATAGGGGACGAGCAGTACTTC | NA | NA | TRBV21-1 | 15 | TRBJ2-7
CASSLGQAEAFF | TGTGCCAGCAGCTTAGGACAGGCAGAAGCTTTCTTT | NA | NA | TRBV7-8 | 12 | TRBJ1-1